This passage covers 26 T cell receptor beta chains from one sample sequenced in a study of blood T cell repertoires in COVID-19. TCRdb's copy holds only in-frame clones and misses some; the assay was immunoSEQ multiplex PCR. The sample carries approximately 140,000 clones, 88% recorded once. Sample: peripheral blood. The receptors derive from a man aged 45-65 years with active or convalescent COVID-19.

The genes are TRBV6-5 and TRBJ1-2, with TRBD1 matching over 9 bases. The germline V gene has CDR1 MNHEY and CDR2 SVGAGI. V lost 5 bases to trimming and J lost 7 bases; unmatched junction nucleotides: 5. CDR3 length equals 13 residues. The CDR3: CASSRDRAAGYTF. CDR3 DNA: TGTGCCAGCAGTCGGGACAGGGCTGCTGGCTACACCTTC.

This chain connects TRBV7-9 to TRBJ2-7; possible D gene TRBD1, 5 bases. V dropped 0 bases and J dropped 3 bases, with 9 bases sitting between them. Germline V CDR1 and CDR2: SEHNR, FQNEAQ (reference sequence). CDR3 length: 14 amino acids. In DNA form, the CDR3 reads TGTGCCAGCAGCTTAGCCAGGGATGACTACGAGCAGTACTTC. It specifies CASSLARDDYEQYF.

The rearrangement joins TRBV25-1 to TRBJ1-6; 9 nucleotides agree with TRBD1. CDR1 MGHDK and CDR2 SYGVNS come from the germline V gene. With 4 bases clipped from V and 13 bases from J, the junction kept 11 bases outside the gene matches. CDR3 size: 15 residues. The CDR3 DNA sequence: TGTGCCAGCAGTGTCAAGACAGGGGGTGTAAGTCCCCTCCACTTT. Translated: CASSVKTGGVSPLHF.

The chain combines TRBV6-6 with TRBJ2-3, with TRBD1 matching over 7 bases. This CDR3 region has 16 residues. Trimming took 5 bases from V and 0 from J; bases not matched to a gene: 8. Germline lookup yields CDR1 MNHNY and CDR2 SVGAGI (reference sequence). For the CDR3, the DNA is TGTGCCAGCAGTCTCCCGAGGACAGGCAGCACAGATACGCAGTATTTT. Encoded protein: CASSLPRTGSTDTQYF.

This chain joins TRBV20-1 and TRBJ1-2, with D uncertain. Germline V CDR1 and CDR2: DFQATT, SNEGSKA (reference sequence). The CDR3 totals 12 residues. The V and J ends lost 3 bases and 4 bases respectively, with 9 bases between them. The CDR3 nucleotides read TGCAGTGCTAGTGGCCCTATCTATGGCTACACCTTC. This sequence encodes CSASGPIYGYTF.

In its sample, this clone was seen many times. The chain is built from TRBV5-1 and TRBJ2-7; possible D gene TRBD2, 6 bases. The V end was cut by 0 bases, the J end by 4 bases, with 17 bases between. Germline CDR1 and CDR2: SGHRS and YFSETQ. CDR3 length: 16 amino acids. The CDR3 coding sequence is TGCGCCAGCAGCTTGGAGGGAGGTCAAAGGGGTTACGAGCAGTACTTC. The encoded protein is CASSLEGGQRGYEQYF.

The chain carries TRBV7-8 and TRBJ2-1, with 7 positions matching TRBD2. CDR1 SGHVS and CDR2 FQNEAQ come from the germline V gene. The CDR3 contains 14 residues. J gave up 7 bases and V 6 bases, and 9 bases lay outside the gene matches. This CDR3 reads CASSHTGGSNEQFF. The CDR3 region has the DNA TGTGCCAGCAGTCACACGGGAGGTTCGAATGAGCAGTTCTTC.

The chain joins TRBV5-1 to TRBJ2-1; D remains unclear. V was trimmed by 3 bases and J by 5 bases, leaving 12 bases between them. CDR1 and CDR2 (germline): SGHRS, YFSETQ. The CDR3 sequence is 14 residues long. The CDR3 DNA reads TGCGCCAGCAGCTGGAACAGTGACAACAATGAGCAGTTCTTC. It translates to CASSWNSDNNEQFF.

In this sample, this clone turned up once. The gene calls are TRBV28 and TRBJ2-1; D is ambiguous. The CDR3 runs 13 residues. The germline V gene encodes CDR1 MDHEN and CDR2 SYDVKM. The germline V and J ends were trimmed by 2 bases and 9 bases, with 11 bases remaining between them. In DNA, the CDR3 is TGTGCCAGCAGTTTACCCTCTAGGCCTGAGCAGTTCTTC. Encoded protein: CASSLPSRPEQFF.

This rearrangement joins TRBV5-1 to TRBJ2-3, with a weak D call TRBD2 (5 bases). V shed 0 bases and J shed 0 bases, with 8 bases lying between them. This CDR3 is built from 15 residues. CDR1 and CDR2 from the germline V gene are SGHRS and YFSETQ. CDR3 nucleotides: TGCGCCAGCAGCTTGGGTGGAGGTAGCACAGATACGCAGTATTTT. Translating gives CASSLGGGSTDTQYF.

This clone was picked up a small number of times. This sequence joins TRBV6-1 and TRBJ1-5, with a possible D match to TRBD1 (5 bases). Trimming removed 0 bases from V and 9 bases from J, with 12 bases in between. The CDR3 extends over 14 amino acids. Germline V gives CDR1 MNHNS, CDR2 SASEGT. The CDR3 DNA follows: TGTGCCAGCAGTGAAGCGGAGGGGCCTCGGCCCCAGCATTTT. Protein: CASSEAEGPRPQHF.

This rearrangement joins TRBV3-1 (or the pseudogene TRBV3-2) to TRBJ2-7; D gene unclear. Trimming removed 1 base at V and 3 bases at J, with 13 bases between. The CDR3 is 15 amino acids. Germline CDR1 reads LGHDT; CDR2 reads YNNKEL (reference sequence). The CDR3 loop is CASSQGPASLYEQYF. The DNA for the CDR3 is TGTGCCAGCAGCCAAGGGCCCGCCAGTCTCTACGAGCAGTACTTC.

This clone was observed once. The chain couples TRBV29-1 to TRBJ2-7, with D maybe TRBD2 (6 bases). Germline assignment: CDR1 SQVTM and CDR2 ANQGSEA. Trimming took 5 bases from V and 7 from J, leaving 18 bases between them. The CDR3 is made up of 13 amino acids. CDR3 DNA: TGCAGCGTTAATAGCGGCCCCTTGGGGGAGCAGTACTTC. Amino acids: CSVNSGPLGEQYF.

The rearrangement links TRBV10-3 to TRBJ1-1, with D unresolved. The CDR3 covers 18 residues. Germline V gene lookup returns CDR1 ENHRY and CDR2 SYGVKD. The ends were cut back, 1 base at V and 2 bases at J, with 20 bases in the middle. The chain's CDR3 is CAISELGFVRTANTEAFF. CDR3 in DNA: TGTGCCATCAGTGAGTTAGGTTTTGTGAGAACAGCTAACACTGAAGCTTTCTTT.

The chain carries TRBV5-6 and TRBJ2-3, with 7 bases that match TRBD2. Trimming at V came to 3 bases and at J to 0 bases, leaving 10 bases not matched to a gene. There are 17 residues in the CDR3. Looked up from germline, CDR1 is SGHDT and CDR2 is YYEEEE. The CDR3 loop is CASSSLPYSGSTDTQYF. CDR3 nucleotides: TGTGCCAGCAGCTCGCTACCTTATAGCGGGAGCACAGATACGCAGTATTTT.

The V gene is TRBV5-4, the J gene TRBJ2-7; 10 bases fit TRBD1. V shed 4 bases and J 5 bases; nucleotides not matched to a gene: 9. Germline V lookup: CDR1 SGHNT, CDR2 YYREEE (reference sequence). The CDR3 extends over 15 amino acids. CDR3 in DNA: TGTGCCAGCAGCCTGCGGACAGGGGGGATAAACGAGCAGTACTTC. Protein: CASSLRTGGINEQYF.

The V call is TRBV5-1, the J call TRBJ2-2, with TRBD1 identical over 9 bases. CDR1 and CDR2 from the germline V gene are SGHRS and YFSETQ. V dropped 0 bases and J dropped 1; count of bases not matched to a gene: 1. The CDR3 consists of 16 residues. CDR3 in DNA: TGCGCCAGCAGCTTGGAGGGACAGGGGAACACCGGGGAGCTGTTTTTT. It specifies CASSLEGQGNTGELFF.

The rearrangement joins TRBV10-3 to TRBJ2-5; D is unresolved. With 4 bases removed from V and 5 bases from J, the gap between germline ends came to 8 bases. Germline CDR1 is ENHRY and CDR2 is SYGVKD. The length of the CDR3 is 12 residues. This chain's CDR3 is CAISAGGETQYF. CDR3 in DNA: TGTGCCATCAGTGCAGGTGGGGAGACCCAGTACTTC.

This chain uses TRBV6-5 with TRBJ2-1; D possibly corresponds to TRBD2 (6 bases). Germline V CDR1 and CDR2: MNHEY, SVGAGI. V was shortened by 7 bases and J by 8 bases, with 21 bases between the two germline ends. The CDR3 is 15 amino acids. The chain's CDR3 is CASTRTSGLPHEQFF. CDR3 coding DNA: TGTGCCAGCACTAGAACCAGCGGGCTCCCCCATGAGCAGTTCTTC.

The rearrangement uses TRBV19 and TRBJ2-4; 9 positions agree with TRBD1. The CDR3 contains 13 residues. Germline V CDR1 and CDR2: LNHDA, SQIVND (reference sequence). Trimming cost V 7 bases and J 6 bases; bases outside gene matches: 4. CDR3 bases: TGTGCCAGTAACCCGACAGGGGGAAACATTCAGTACTTC. It specifies CASNPTGGNIQYF. Variable domain in full (rest from reference TRBV19 and TRBJ2-4): DGGITQSPKYLFRKEGQNVTLSCEQNLNHDAMYWYRQDPGQGLRLIYYSQIVNDFQKGDIAEGYSVSREKKESFPLTVTSAQKNPTAFYLCASNPTGGNIQYFGAGTRLSVL.

The chain has TRBV6-1 and TRBJ2-3; 8 bases agree with TRBD2. The CDR3 covers 14 residues. The germline CDR1 and CDR2 sequences are MNHNS and SASEGT. Germline trimming cut 6 bases from V and 4 bases from J; bases unmatched to any gene: 6. CDR3 residues: CASRPRREADTQYF. Here the CDR3 DNA reads TGTGCCAGCAGACCTAGGCGGGAGGCAGATACGCAGTATTTT.

In this sample, this clone turned up once. The chain links TRBV24-1 to TRBJ2-7; D is possibly TRBD2 (6 bases). Trimming pared 4 bases from V and 3 bases from J, leaving 9 bases between. Germline loops: CDR1 KGHDR, CDR2 SFDVKD. CDR3 length equals 13 residues. CDR3 amino acids: CATSDPGGYEQYF. The CDR3 DNA follows: TGTGCCACCAGTGACCCCGGGGGCTACGAGCAGTACTTC.

The gene calls are TRBV7-3 and TRBJ2-3, with a weak D call TRBD2 (6 bases). Trimming took 0 bases from V and 7 from J, leaving 14 bases between them. The length of the CDR3 is 15 residues. Germline V CDR1 and CDR2: SGHTA, FQGTGA. The CDR3 nucleotides read TGTGCCAGCAGCTTAACGCGGGATCGGGAGAATACGCAGTATTTT. As protein: CASSLTRDRENTQYF.

The chain joins TRBV25-1 to TRBJ2-1; 13 bases agree with TRBD2. The CDR3 length is 17 residues. Germline CDR1 MGHDK, CDR2 SYGVNS. V shed 3 bases, J shed 8 bases, and the junction held 10 bases outside the gene matches. The CDR3 DNA sequence: TGTGCCAGCAGTGACCAACGACTAGCGGGAGGAATAGATGAGCAGTTCTTC. This codes for CASSDQRLAGGIDEQFF.

This clone is a singleton in its sample. V is TRBV2 and J is TRBJ2-1; 9 bases are a match to TRBD2. The CDR3 is 14 amino acids. V was clipped by 2 bases and J by 10 bases; unmatched bases: 6. Germline CDR1 reads SNHLY; CDR2 reads FYNNEI. The CDR3 spells CASSEYSGGGEQFF. CDR3 nucleotides: TGTGCCAGCAGTGAATATAGCGGGGGCGGGGAGCAGTTCTTC.

This clone was observed once. The rearrangement links TRBV7-8 to TRBJ2-7, with 10 positions matching TRBD2. The CDR3 is made up of 15 amino acids. After removal of 1 base from V and 3 bases from J, the junction contained 3 bases not matched to a gene. The germline CDR1 and CDR2 sequences are SGHVS and FQNEAQ. CDR3 DNA sequence: TGTGCCAGCAGCTTAGAGGCTAGCGGGAGCTACGAGCAGTACTTC. Encoded protein: CASSLEASGSYEQYF.